Sequencing of this TCR beta chain was carried out in a study of control samples from healthy donors and cancer patients. The CDR3 length is 15 residues. V lost 4 bases and J lost 1, with 15 bases in between. Germline assignment: CDR1 SGDLS and CDR2 YYNGEE. The protocol was immunoSEQ multiplex PCR, while the TCRdb copy is restricted to in-frame clones and leaves out a portion. The sample contains almost 90,000 clones, approximately 89% of which appear only once. This receptor was obtained from a man younger than 45 in good health. The chain uses TRBV9 and TRBJ2-7, with D possibly matching TRBD2 (6 bases). The sequenced sample was blood. The CDR3 DNA reads TGTGCCAGCAGCACTACTCCGGGACTTTCCTACGAGCAGTACTTC. Its translation is CASSTTPGLSYEQYF. Full variable domain (missing parts from reference TRBV9 and TRBJ2-7): DSGVTQTPKHLITATGQRVTLRCSPRSGDLSVYWYQQSLDQGLQFLIQYYNGEERAKGNILERFSAQQFPDLHSELNLSSLELGDSALYFCASSTTPGLSYEQYFGPGTRLTVT.